The present T cell receptor beta chain was sequenced within a study of OX40 agonist ivuxolimab in advanced cancers. Study at large: The mean age was roughly 60 years, ranging from about 20 to 79, with around four fifths of participants male. Three patients got partial responses; one had hepatocellular carcinoma and two had cutaneous melanoma.

There are 15 residues in the CDR3. Trimming pared 1 base from V and 0 bases from J, leaving 8 bases between. Per germline, CDR1 SGHKS and CDR2 YYEKEE (reference sequence). General observations from the study: There was clonal expansion of CD4+ and CD8+ blood T cells by week 6 at 0.1 to 3.0 mg/kg.

With regard to this clone: Its antigen is unidentified.

TCRdb's copy holds only in-frame clones and misses some; the assay was immunoSEQ multiplex PCR. The data show 65,000 to 95,000 clones, 75% to 95% seen once. The V and J genes are TRBV5-5 and TRBJ1-3; D gene ambiguous. Sequencing was performed on CD4+ or CD8+ T cells sorted from blood, taken in a trial of the OX40 agonist ivuxolimab. The clonotype originates from an adult with an advanced solid tumor such as melanoma, head and neck, liver or kidney cancer. The chain's CDR3 is CASSLYGSSGNTIYF. The CDR3 coding sequence is TGTGCCAGCAGCTTGTACGGTAGCTCTGGAAACACCATATATTTT.